This T cell receptor beta chain was found in a study of blood T cells in healthy people across ages. For the second PCR, which ran for about 7 to 12 cycles, a sample-barcoded 5' primer and a J-beta primer mix were used. TCRdb fed the 5' RACE reads into MiXCR, producing one record per CDR3 protein. Among under 800,000 distinct CDR3 sequences listed, roughly 21% were seen once. The germline V gene encodes CDR1 MNHEY and CDR2 SMNVEV (reference sequence). Trimming took off 1 base at V and 1 base at J, with 7 bases between the two ends. The CDR3 is 14 amino acids. Whole-study findings and limits: CMV status of donors was not determined, possibly confounding expanded clonotype changes. Higher diversity, along with more naive CD4+ cells, distinguished long-lived donors from aged donors.

The table lists this clonotype with many counts. Antigen unknown. The sample comprised blood. V and J are TRBV27 and TRBJ1-1; D remains ambiguous. The clonotype comes from a man between 65 and 80 years old in good health. The CDR3 DNA reads as TGTGCCAGCAGTTTATTTCAAAAGAACACTGAAGCTTTCTTT. Translating gives CASSLFQKNTEAFF.